The T cell receptor beta chain described here comes from a study of blood T cell repertoires in COVID-19. Background on the study: Samples of COVID-19 (acute and convalescent) were obtained from the United States, Italy and Spain.

Germline assignment: CDR1 SGHNT and CDR2 YYREEE (reference sequence). This CDR3 has 16 amino acids. Trimming at V came to 3 bases and at J to 4 bases, leaving 1 base not matched to a gene. Methods used by the authors: How many nucleated cells were present was estimated from reference gene primer amplification. The table came from immunoSEQ multiplex PCR; TCRdb's copy has only in-frame clones and leaves some out. The V and J calls and the clone size are those of that table, but D and trimming were determined from the DNA. The sample includes 250,000 or so clones, just under 85% of them seen just once.

This clonotype was obtained from a woman in her sixties or seventies with active or convalescent COVID-19. The genes are TRBV5-4 and TRBJ2-1; TRBD2 matches 16 bases. The sequenced material came from peripheral blood. For the CDR3, the DNA is TGTGCCAGCAGCTCGGGACTAGCGGGGGGGTACAATGAGCAGTTCTTC. This codes for CASSSGLAGGYNEQFF.